This TCR beta chain emerged from a study of blood T cell repertoires in COVID-19 (TCRdb year 2020). Turning to the overall study: Samples from collaborators originated in the United States, Italy and Spain and spanned both the acute and convalescent phases of COVID-19. The prospective study material was composed of cDNA or gDNA derived from T cells, B-cell-depleted T cells, or PBMCs. Subjects who had been exposed to COVID-19, were actively infected with it, or had recovered from it provided the deeply sampled blood TCRbeta repertoires that made up the dataset. The repertoires were made available in a free public database intended to serve as a resource for research on the immune response to SARS-CoV-2. The samples were drawn from two sources: the first 160 participants of the ongoing ImmuneRACE study, and 1,200 or so subjects contributed by 6 global collaborators. Sample metadata almost always included a de-identified subject ID, COVID-19 status, age in years and sex. Where available, HLA class I and class II types were obtained from metadata supplied by the sample provider rather than from assay-based typing.

Comments on this clone: Its binding antigen is unknown. No clone much larger than this one lies a single base away; base qualities are absent.

The paper's findings and limits, for the study overall: Clinical and demographic metadata were provided uncurated, with the amount varying by source and participant.

The immunoSEQ Assay, a bias-controlled multiplex PCR, was used to amplify TCRbeta CDR3 regions from genomic DNA. Under the source paper's analysis protocol: The number of nucleated cells in each sample was estimated from the amplification of reference gene primers within the assay. Sequence reads were collapsed and filtered to measure the absolute abundance of every unique TCRbeta CDR3 rearrangement. Productive Simpson clonality was computed per sample as the square root of Simpson's diversity index over productive rearrangements. Held by TCRdb, this immuneACCESS table contains in-frame sequences only and omits some clones. Under half of the omission traces to an unresolved V gene where checked; the cause of the rest is unknown. The V and J calls and clone size were taken over from that table, and D and trimming were inferred from the DNA. Present in this sample are about 160,000 clones, less than 90% of which were seen just once. The ten largest clones represent 4.4% of the sample.

The CDR3, cysteine through phenylalanine, is 15 amino acids long. Kept here is only the CDR3 DNA, which spans 45 bases and is read in frame from base 1. From a lookup of the germline V gene, CDR1 and CDR2 are MNHNS and SASEGT. V lost 0 bases and J lost 6 bases; the stretch between them is 12 bases long. In the prospective study, participants were about 18 to 89 years old, resided in about two dozen geographic areas of the United States, and were enrolled through a virtual design. Cohort assignment in the prospective study relied on participant-reported clinical history from a screening survey and a study questionnaire. Recovered participants in ImmuneRACE Cohort 3 were defined by two consecutive negative NP/OP PCR tests, clearance by a healthcare professional, or resolution of symptoms. In the prospective study, whole blood, serum and a nasopharyngeal or oropharyngeal swab were collected from each participant by mobile phlebotomists. Additional blood draws and questionnaires over an approximately 2-month period could optionally be provided by prospective study participants. Before DNA extraction, blood samples from the prospective study were shipped at room temperature or frozen.

The rearrangement combines TRBV6-1 with TRBJ1-5; a confident D gene designation cannot be given. What was sequenced was PBMCs or T cells enriched from blood (not recorded which). The sequence derives from a woman aged 45 to 65 who had recovered from COVID-19. The CDR3 corresponds to CASSEASQFSQPQHF. The nucleotides are TGTGCCAGCAGTGAAGCGTCACAGTTCTCTCAGCCCCAGCATTTT.